These T cell receptor beta chains were read from a single sample in a study of shared clonotypes between healthy human individuals. Sequencing used immunoSEQ multiplex PCR; TCRdb keeps in-frame clones, though not all of them. In the table there are about 520,000 clones, almost 80% of which are singletons. Material for sequencing was PBMCs. The receptors were sampled from a woman aged 40 to 50 in good health. Some clones in this sample may be carry-over from other donors' samples. CDR3s include the opening cysteine and the closing phenylalanine or tryptophan. A D gene is named only where the DNA matches it firmly. Clone size is given for some rows only: seen once, a few or many times, or a class if the clone is expanded.

v_gene	j_gene	abundance	d_gene	CDR3aa	CDR3nt
TRBV11-2	TRBJ2-1	NA	NA	CASSLEGFSYNEQFF	TGTGCCAGCAGCTTAGAAGGATTTTCCTACAATGAGCAGTTCTTC
TRBV28	TRBJ1-2	NA	NA	CASSSYRESGYTF	TGTGCCAGCAGTTCGTACAGGGAAAGTGGCTACACCTTC
TRBV4-3	TRBJ1-3	NA	NA	CASSQDGRKPSGNTIYF	TGCGCCAGCAGCCAAGATGGGCGAAAACCCTCTGGAAACACCATATATTTT
TRBV2	TRBJ2-5	NA	NA	CASLMIGGETQYF	TGTGCCAGCCTGATGATCGGGGGAGAGACCCAGTACTTC
TRBV10-2	TRBJ2-7	NA	NA	CASNGGYFSYEQYF	TGCGCCAGCAATGGCGGCTACTTCTCCTACGAGCAGTACTTC
TRBV6-4	TRBJ2-3	many	TRBD2	CASSEGGSPTDTQYF	TGTGCCAGCAGTGAGGGCGGGAGCCCCACAGATACGCAGTATTTT
TRBV5-1	TRBJ2-1	NA	NA	CASGDNSNEQFF	TGCGCCAGCGGTGATAATAGCAATGAGCAGTTCTTC
TRBV7-2	TRBJ2-4	NA	TRBD2	CASSSGTSGSVQYF	TGTGCCAGCAGCTCAGGGACTAGCGGGAGCGTTCAGTACTTC
TRBV2	TRBJ1-1	NA	NA	CASSEYGGRNTEAFF	TGTGCCAGCAGTGAATACGGGGGGAGGAACACTGAAGCTTTCTTT
TRBV28	TRBJ1-3	few	TRBD1	CASSNRLPGQGGNTIYF	TGTGCCAGCAGCAATCGTCTCCCGGGACAGGGTGGAAACACCATATATTTT
TRBV28	TRBJ2-5	NA	NA	CASSFAAAKQLQKTQYF	TGTGCCAGCAGTTTTGCGGCGGCCAAACAACTACAAAAGACCCAGTACTTC
TRBV7-8	TRBJ2-3	NA	NA	CASSLGSGTDTQYF	TGTGCCAGCAGCTTGGGTAGCGGCACAGATACGCAGTATTTT
TRBV4-1	TRBJ1-5	NA	NA	CASSQDLAGRNQPQHF	TGCGCCAGCAGCCAAGATCTCGCGGGACGCAATCAGCCCCAGCATTTT
TRBV18	TRBJ2-5	NA	TRBD2	CASSERTSGKETQYF	TGTGCCAGCTCAGAGCGGACTAGCGGAAAAGAGACCCAGTACTTC
TRBV28	TRBJ1-1	NA	TRBD1	CASSLWGQTHFEAFF	TGTGCCAGCAGTTTATGGGGACAGACACACTTTGAAGCTTTCTTT
TRBV19	TRBJ2-7	once	NA	CASSIAGTNSYEQYF	TGTGCCAGTAGTATAGCCGGGACAAACTCCTACGAGCAGTACTTC
TRBV27	TRBJ2-7	NA	TRBD1	CASGRTGWYEQYF	TGTGCCAGCGGACGGACAGGGTGGTACGAGCAGTACTTC
TRBV9	TRBJ2-6	NA	NA	CASSVGGGPNSGANVLTF	TGTGCCAGCAGCGTAGGAGGGGGACCTAACTCTGGGGCCAACGTCCTGACTTTC
TRBV11-3	TRBJ2-2	NA	NA	CASSLVGTGELFF	TGTGCCAGCAGCTTAGTCGGTACCGGGGAGCTGTTTTTT
TRBV30	TRBJ2-7	few	NA	CASGAARDYSSYEQYF	TGTGCCTCCGGGGCCGCTAGAGATTACAGCTCCTACGAGCAGTACTTC
TRBV5-4	TRBJ1-4	NA	NA	CASSLVVGEKLFF	TGTGCCAGCAGCTTGGTGGTAGGGGAAAAACTGTTTTTT
TRBV7-2	TRBJ2-3	NA	NA	CASSVLVRADTQYF	TGTGCCAGCAGCGTCTTAGTTAGAGCAGATACGCAGTATTTT
TRBV15	TRBJ1-2	NA	NA	CATSPDRGIYGYTF	TGTGCCACCAGCCCGGACAGAGGAATCTATGGCTACACCTTC
TRBV28	TRBJ2-3	NA	NA	CASSPMGPTFTDTQYF	TGTGCCAGCAGTCCAATGGGACCGACTTTCACAGATACGCAGTATTTT
TRBV11-3	TRBJ1-1	NA	NA	CASSINQGSTEAFF	TGTGCCAGCAGCATTAATCAGGGGAGCACTGAAGCTTTCTTT
TRBV4-3	TRBJ2-5	NA	NA	CASSRFTGTRETQYF	TGCGCCAGCAGCCGCTTTACAGGGACGAGAGAGACCCAGTACTTC
TRBV18	TRBJ1-1	NA	NA	CASSPRQAFMNTEAFF	TGTGCCAGCTCACCAAGACAGGCCTTCATGAACACTGAAGCTTTCTTT
TRBV4-1	TRBJ2-7	NA	NA	CASSQVREYEQYF	TGCGCCAGCAGCCAAGTAAGGGAATACGAGCAGTACTTC